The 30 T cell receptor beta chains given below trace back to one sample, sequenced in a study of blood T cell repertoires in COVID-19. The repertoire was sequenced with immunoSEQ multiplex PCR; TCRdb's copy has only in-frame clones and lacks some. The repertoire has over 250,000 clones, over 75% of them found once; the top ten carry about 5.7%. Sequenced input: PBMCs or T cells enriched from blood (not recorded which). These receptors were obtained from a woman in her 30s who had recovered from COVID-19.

The CDR3 protein is CATRNRDRAYGYTF. CDR3 coding DNA: TGTGCCACCAGGAACCGGGACAGGGCTTATGGCTACACCTTC. The chain couples TRBV24-1 to TRBJ1-2, with 9 bases lining up with TRBD1. CDR1 and CDR2 from the germline V gene are KGHDR and SFDVKD. The V gene end was trimmed by 7 bases and the J gene end by 5 bases; junction bases not matched to a gene: 7. This CDR3 spans 14 amino acids.

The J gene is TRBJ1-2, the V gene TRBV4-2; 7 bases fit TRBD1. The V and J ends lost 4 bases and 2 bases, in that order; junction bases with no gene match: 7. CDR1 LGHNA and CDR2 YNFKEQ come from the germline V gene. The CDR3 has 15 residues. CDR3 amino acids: CASSPGQGENYGYTF. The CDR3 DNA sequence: TGTGCCAGCAGCCCGGGGCAGGGGGAGAACTATGGCTACACCTTC.

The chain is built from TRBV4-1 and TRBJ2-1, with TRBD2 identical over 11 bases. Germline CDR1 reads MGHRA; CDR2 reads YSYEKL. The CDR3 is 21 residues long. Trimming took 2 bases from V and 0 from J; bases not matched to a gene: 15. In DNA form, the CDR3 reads TGCGCCAGCAGCCAATGGCCGACTAGCGGGGTTACTACGAGCTCCTACAATGAGCAGTTCTTC. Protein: CASSQWPTSGVTTSSYNEQFF.

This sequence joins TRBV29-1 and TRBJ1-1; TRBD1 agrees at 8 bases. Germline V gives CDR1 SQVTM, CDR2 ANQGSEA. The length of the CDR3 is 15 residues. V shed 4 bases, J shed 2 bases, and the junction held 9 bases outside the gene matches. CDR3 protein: CSVVDRGFRNTEAFF. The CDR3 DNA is TGCAGCGTTGTAGACAGGGGTTTTAGAAACACTGAAGCTTTCTTT.

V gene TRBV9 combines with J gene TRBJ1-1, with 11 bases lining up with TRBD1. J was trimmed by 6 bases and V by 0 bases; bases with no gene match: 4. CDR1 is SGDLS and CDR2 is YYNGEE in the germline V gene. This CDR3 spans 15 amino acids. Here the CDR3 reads CASSVVGTGGPEAFF. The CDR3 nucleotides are TGTGCCAGCAGCGTAGTAGGGACAGGGGGGCCTGAAGCTTTCTTT.

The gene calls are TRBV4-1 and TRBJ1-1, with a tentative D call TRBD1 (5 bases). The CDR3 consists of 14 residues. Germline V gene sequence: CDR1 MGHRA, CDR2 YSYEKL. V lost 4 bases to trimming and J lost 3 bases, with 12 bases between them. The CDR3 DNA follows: TGCGCCAGCAGCCCCCTGGGAGGGGACACTGAAGCTTTCTTT. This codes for CASSPLGGDTEAFF.

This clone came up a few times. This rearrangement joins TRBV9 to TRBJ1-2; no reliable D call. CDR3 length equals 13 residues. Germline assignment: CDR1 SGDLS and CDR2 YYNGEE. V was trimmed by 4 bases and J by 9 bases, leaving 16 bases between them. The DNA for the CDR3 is TGTGCCAGCAGCAGTAGGAACGGGTTTCGCTACACCTTC. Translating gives CASSSRNGFRYTF.

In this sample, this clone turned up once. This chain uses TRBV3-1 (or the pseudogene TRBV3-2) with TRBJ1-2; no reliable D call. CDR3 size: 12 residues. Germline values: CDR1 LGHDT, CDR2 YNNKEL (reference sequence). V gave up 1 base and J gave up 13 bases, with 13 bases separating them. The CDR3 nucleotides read TGTGCCAGCAGCCAAGCACAGTCATCGTTCACCTTC. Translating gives CASSQAQSSFTF.

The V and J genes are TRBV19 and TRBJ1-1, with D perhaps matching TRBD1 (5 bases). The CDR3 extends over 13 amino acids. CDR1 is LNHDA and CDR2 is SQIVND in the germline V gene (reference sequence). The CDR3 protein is CAGKEGIRTEAFF. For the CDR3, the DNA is TGTGCTGGGAAGGAGGGGATTCGCACTGAAGCTTTCTTT.

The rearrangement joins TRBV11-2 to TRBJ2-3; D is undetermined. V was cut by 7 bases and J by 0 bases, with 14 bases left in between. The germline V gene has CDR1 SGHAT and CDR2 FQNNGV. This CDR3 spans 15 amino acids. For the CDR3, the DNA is TGTGCCAGCAAATATACGGGTGCTAGCACAGATACGCAGTATTTT. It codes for CASKYTGASTDTQYF.

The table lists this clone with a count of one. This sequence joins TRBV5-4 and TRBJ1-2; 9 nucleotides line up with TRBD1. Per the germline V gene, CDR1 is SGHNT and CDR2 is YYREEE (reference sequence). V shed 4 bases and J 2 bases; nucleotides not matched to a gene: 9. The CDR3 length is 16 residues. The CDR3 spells CASSPNPGQGNYGYTF. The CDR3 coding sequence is TGTGCCAGCAGCCCGAATCCGGGACAGGGAAACTATGGCTACACCTTC.

The CDR3 DNA is TGTGCCAGCAGCCTTGGGCTAGCGGGGGGGATAAGCACAGATACGCAGTATTTT. Protein sequence: CASSLGLAGGISTDTQYF. The chain carries TRBV3-1 (or the pseudogene TRBV3-2) and TRBJ2-3; 12 bases map to TRBD2. With V trimmed by 4 bases and J by 0 bases, 8 bases remained unmatched. This CDR3 has 18 amino acids. CDR1 and CDR2 (germline): LGHDT, YNNKEL (reference sequence).

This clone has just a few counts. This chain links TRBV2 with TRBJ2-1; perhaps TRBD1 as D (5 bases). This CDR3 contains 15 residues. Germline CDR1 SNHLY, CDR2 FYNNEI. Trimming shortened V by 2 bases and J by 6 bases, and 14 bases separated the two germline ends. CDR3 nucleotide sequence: TGTGCCAGCAGTGAAAAGTGGGCAGGGCTCAATGAGCAGTTCTTC. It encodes CASSEKWAGLNEQFF.

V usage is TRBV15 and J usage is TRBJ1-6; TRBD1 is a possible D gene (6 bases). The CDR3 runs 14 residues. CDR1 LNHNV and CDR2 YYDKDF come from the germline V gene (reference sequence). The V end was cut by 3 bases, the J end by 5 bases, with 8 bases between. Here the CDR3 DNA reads TGTGCCACCAGCAGGACAGGAGATAATTCACCCCTCCACTTT. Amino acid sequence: CATSRTGDNSPLHF.

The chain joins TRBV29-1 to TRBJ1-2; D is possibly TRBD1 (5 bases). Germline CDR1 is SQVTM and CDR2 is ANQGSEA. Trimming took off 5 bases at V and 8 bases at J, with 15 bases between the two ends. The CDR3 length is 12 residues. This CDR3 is CSVSQDPRGYTF. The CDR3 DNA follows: TGCAGCGTTTCACAGGACCCGCGGGGCTACACCTTC.

CDR3 in amino acids: CASSSQGPYEQYF. The DNA for the CDR3 is TGTGCCAGCAGTTCACAGGGTCCCTACGAGCAGTACTTC. The chain recombines TRBV12-3 or TRBV12-4 with TRBJ2-7; maybe TRBD1 (6 bases). Trimming removed 4 bases from V and 2 bases from J, with 9 bases in between. The CDR3 totals 13 residues.

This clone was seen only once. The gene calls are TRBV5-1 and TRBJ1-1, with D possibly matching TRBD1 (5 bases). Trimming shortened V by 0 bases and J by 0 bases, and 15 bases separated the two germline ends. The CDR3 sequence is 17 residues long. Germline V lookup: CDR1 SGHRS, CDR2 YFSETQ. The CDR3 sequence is CASSLERGIKMNTEAFF. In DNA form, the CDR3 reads TGCGCCAGCAGCTTGGAAAGGGGAATTAAAATGAACACTGAAGCTTTCTTT.

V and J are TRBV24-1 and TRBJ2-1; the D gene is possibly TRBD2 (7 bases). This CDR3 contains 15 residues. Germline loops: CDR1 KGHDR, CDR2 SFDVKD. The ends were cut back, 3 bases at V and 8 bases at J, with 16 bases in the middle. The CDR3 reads CATSDLSGRGDEQFF. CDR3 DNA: TGTGCCACCAGTGATCTCTCTGGGAGGGGGGATGAGCAGTTCTTC.

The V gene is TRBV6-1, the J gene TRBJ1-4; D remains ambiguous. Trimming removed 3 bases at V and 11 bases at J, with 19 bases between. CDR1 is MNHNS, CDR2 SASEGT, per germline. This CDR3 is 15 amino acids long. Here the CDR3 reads CASSDLGSPPVKLFF. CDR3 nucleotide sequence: TGTGCCAGCAGTGATCTGGGCTCCCCCCCCGTGAAACTGTTTTTT.

In DNA form, the CDR3 reads TGTGCCAGCAGCGCGAGGGGATTGACAGGAGGGGGCATGAACACTGAAGCTTTCTTT. Residues: CASSARGLTGGGMNTEAFF. The chain couples TRBV7-9 to TRBJ1-1, with TRBD1 matching over 7 bases. This CDR3 has 19 residues. Germline lookup yields CDR1 SEHNR and CDR2 FQNEAQ (reference sequence). V lost 5 bases and J lost 0; bases outside the gene matches: 18.

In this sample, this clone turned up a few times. CDR3 bases: TGTGCCAGCTCAAAGGCGGGGAATTCACCCCTCCACTTT. Amino acid sequence: CASSKAGNSPLHF. The chain is built from TRBV18 and TRBJ1-6; D remains ambiguous. The CDR3 length is 13 residues. Germline lookup yields CDR1 KGHSH and CDR2 LQKENI. The V gene lost 5 bases and the J gene lost 7 bases, with 9 bases spanning the gap.

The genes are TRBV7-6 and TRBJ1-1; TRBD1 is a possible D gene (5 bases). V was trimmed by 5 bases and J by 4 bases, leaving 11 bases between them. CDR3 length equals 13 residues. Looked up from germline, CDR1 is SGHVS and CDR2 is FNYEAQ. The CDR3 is CASSPIDSTEAFF. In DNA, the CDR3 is TGTGCCAGCAGCCCTATAGACAGCACTGAAGCTTTCTTT.

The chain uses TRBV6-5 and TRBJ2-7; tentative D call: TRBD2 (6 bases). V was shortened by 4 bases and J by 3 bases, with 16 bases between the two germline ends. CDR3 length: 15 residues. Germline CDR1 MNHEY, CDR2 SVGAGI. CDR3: CASSLTSSQYYEQYF. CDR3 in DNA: TGTGCCAGCAGTTTAACTAGCAGTCAATACTACGAGCAGTACTTC.

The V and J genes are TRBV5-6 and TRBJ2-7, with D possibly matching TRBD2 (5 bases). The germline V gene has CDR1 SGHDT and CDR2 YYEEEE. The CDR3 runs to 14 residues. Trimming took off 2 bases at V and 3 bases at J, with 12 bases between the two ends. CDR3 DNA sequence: TGTGCCAGCAGCTTCGGCAGAGGAGGCTACGAGCAGTACTTC. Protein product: CASSFGRGGYEQYF. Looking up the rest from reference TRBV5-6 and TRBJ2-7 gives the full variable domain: DAGVTQSPTHLIKTRGQQVTLRCSPKSGHDTVSWYQQALGQGPQFIFQYYEEEERQRGNFPDRFSGHQFPNYSSELNVNALLLGDSALYLCASSFGRGGYEQYFGPGTRLTVT.

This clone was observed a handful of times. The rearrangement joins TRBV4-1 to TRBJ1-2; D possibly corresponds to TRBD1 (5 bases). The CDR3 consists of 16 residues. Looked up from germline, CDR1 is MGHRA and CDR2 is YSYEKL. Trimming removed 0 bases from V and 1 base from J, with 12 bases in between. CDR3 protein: CASSQDQGPFNYGYTF. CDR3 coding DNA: TGCGCCAGCAGCCAAGATCAGGGTCCCTTTAACTATGGCTACACCTTC.

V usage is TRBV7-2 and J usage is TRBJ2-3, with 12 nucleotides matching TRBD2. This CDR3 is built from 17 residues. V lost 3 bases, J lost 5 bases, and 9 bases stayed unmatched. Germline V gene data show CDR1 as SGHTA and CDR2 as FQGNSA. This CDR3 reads CASSLKTSGGRVDTQYF. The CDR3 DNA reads TGTGCCAGCAGCTTGAAGACTAGCGGGGGCCGTGTAGATACGCAGTATTTT.

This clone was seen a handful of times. The CDR3 region has the DNA TGCGCCAGCAGCCAAAGGCCAGGGGTCGAGCAGTTCTTC. The encoded protein is CASSQRPGVEQFF. The chain recombines TRBV4-1 with TRBJ2-1; possibly TRBD1 for D (6 bases). V lost 2 bases and J 10 bases, leaving 12 bases between the germline ends. The length of the CDR3 is 13 residues. Germline CDR1 is MGHRA and CDR2 is YSYEKL.

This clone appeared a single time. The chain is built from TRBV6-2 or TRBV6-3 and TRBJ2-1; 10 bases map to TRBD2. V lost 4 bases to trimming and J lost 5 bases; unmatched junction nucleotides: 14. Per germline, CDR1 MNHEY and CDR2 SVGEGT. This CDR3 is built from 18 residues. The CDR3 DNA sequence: TGTGCCAGCAGTTTTCCTCTCCTTAGCGGGGGGCCCGACAATGAGCAGTTCTTC. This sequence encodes CASSFPLLSGGPDNEQFF.

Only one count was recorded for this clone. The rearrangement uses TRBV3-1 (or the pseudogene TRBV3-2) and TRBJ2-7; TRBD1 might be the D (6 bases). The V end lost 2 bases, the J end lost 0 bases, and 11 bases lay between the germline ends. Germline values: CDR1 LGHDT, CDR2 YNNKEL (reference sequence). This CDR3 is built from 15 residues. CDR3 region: CASSQLDSSSYEQYF. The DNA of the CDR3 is TGTGCCAGCAGCCAACTGGACAGCAGCTCCTACGAGCAGTACTTC.

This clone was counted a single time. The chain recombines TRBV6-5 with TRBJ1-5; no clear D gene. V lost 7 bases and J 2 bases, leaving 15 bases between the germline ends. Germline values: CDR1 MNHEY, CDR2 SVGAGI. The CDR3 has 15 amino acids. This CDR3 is CASTVEGFGNQPQHF. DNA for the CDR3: TGTGCCAGCACCGTCGAGGGTTTTGGCAATCAGCCCCAGCATTTT.